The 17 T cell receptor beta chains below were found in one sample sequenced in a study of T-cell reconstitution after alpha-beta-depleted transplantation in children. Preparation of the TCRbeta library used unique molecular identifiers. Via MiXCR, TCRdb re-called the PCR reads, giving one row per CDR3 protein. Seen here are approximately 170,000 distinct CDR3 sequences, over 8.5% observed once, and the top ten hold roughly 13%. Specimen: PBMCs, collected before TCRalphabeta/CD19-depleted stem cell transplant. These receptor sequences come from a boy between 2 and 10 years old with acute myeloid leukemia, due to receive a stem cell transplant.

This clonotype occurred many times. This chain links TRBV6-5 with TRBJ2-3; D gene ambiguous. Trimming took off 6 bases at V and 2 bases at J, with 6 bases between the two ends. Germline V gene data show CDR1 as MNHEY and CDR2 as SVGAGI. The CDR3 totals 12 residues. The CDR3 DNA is TGTGCCAGCAGGGGAAACACAGATACGCAGTATTTT. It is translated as CASRGNTDTQYF.

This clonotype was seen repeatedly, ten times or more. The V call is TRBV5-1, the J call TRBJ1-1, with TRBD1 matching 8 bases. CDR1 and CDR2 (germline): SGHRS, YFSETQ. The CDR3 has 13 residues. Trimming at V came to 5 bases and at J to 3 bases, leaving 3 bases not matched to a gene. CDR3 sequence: CASRSTGDTEAFF. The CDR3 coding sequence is TGCGCCAGCAGATCGACAGGGGACACTGAAGCTTTCTTT.

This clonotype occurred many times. The CDR3, as DNA: TGTGCCACCCACTTAGGAACAGCGCCGAACTATGGCTACACCTTC. The encoded protein is CATHLGTAPNYGYTF. J is TRBJ1-2 and V is TRBV12-3 or TRBV12-4; D unclear. CDR3 size: 15 residues. The ends were cut back, 10 bases at V and 2 bases at J, with 20 bases in the middle.

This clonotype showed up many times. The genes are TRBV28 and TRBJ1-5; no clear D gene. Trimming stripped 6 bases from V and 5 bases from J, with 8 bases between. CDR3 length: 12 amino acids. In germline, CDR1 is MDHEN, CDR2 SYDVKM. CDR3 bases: TGTGCCAGCAGCCTAACCGATCAGCCCCAGCATTTT. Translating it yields CASSLTDQPQHF.

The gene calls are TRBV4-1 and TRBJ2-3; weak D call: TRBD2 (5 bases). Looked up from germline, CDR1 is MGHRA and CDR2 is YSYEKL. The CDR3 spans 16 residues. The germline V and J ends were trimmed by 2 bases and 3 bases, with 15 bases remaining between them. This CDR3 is CASSQISGDLTDTQYF. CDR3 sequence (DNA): TGCGCCAGCAGCCAAATCTCCGGGGATTTGACAGATACGCAGTATTTT.

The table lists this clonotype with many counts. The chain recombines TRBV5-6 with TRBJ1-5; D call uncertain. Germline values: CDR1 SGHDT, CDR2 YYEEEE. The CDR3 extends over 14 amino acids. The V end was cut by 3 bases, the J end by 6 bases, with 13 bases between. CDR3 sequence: CASSSTRILQPQHF. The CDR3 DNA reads TGTGCCAGCAGCTCTACGCGGATCCTTCAGCCCCAGCATTTT.

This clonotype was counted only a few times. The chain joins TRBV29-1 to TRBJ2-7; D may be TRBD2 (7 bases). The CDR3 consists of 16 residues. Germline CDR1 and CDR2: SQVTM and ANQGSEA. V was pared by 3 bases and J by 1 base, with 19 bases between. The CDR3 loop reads CSVETWGGGKSYEQYF. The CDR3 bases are TGCAGCGTTGAGACCTGGGGGGGGGGCAAATCCTACGAGCAGTACTTC.

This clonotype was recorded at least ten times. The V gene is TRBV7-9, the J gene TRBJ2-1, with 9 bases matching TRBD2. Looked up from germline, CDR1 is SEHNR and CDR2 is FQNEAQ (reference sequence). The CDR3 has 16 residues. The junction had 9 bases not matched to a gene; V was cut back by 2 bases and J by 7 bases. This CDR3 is CASSLIAGERVNEQFF. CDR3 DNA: TGTGCCAGCAGCTTAATAGCGGGAGAAAGGGTAAATGAGCAGTTCTTC.

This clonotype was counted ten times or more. The CDR3 sequence: CASSRTGANLGEQYF. CDR3 in DNA: TGTGCCAGCAGCCGGACGGGGGCGAACCTGGGGGAGCAGTACTTC. This sequence joins TRBV7-9 and TRBJ2-7; D is tentatively TRBD1 or TRBD2 (6 bases each). CDR3 length equals 15 residues. CDR1 is SEHNR and CDR2 is FQNEAQ in the germline V gene (reference sequence). Trimming removed 5 bases at V and 7 bases at J, with 21 bases between.

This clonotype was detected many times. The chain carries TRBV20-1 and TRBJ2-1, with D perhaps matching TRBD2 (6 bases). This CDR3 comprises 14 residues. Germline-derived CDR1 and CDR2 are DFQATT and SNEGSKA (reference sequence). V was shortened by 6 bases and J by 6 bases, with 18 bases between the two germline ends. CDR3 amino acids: CSAKASVAVNEQFF. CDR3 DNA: TGCAGTGCCAAGGCGTCGGTAGCGGTCAATGAGCAGTTCTTC.

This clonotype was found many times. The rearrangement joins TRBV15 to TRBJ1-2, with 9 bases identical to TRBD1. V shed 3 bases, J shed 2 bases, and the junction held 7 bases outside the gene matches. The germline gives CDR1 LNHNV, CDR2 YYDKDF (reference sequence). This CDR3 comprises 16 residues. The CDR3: CATSRMGQGGNYGYTF. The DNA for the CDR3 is TGTGCCACCAGCAGGATGGGACAGGGAGGCAACTATGGCTACACCTTC.

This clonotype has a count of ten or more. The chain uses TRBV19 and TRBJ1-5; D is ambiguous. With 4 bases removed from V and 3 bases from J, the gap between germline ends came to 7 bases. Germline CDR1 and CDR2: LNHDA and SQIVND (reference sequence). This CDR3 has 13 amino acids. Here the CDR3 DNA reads TGTGCCAGTAGTAGGGGAAACAATCAGCCCCAGCATTTT. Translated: CASSRGNNQPQHF.

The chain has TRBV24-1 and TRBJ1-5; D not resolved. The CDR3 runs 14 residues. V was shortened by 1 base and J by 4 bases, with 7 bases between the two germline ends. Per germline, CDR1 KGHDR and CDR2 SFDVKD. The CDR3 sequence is CATSDFADNQPQHF. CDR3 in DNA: TGTGCCACCAGTGATTTCGCGGATAATCAGCCCCAGCATTTT.

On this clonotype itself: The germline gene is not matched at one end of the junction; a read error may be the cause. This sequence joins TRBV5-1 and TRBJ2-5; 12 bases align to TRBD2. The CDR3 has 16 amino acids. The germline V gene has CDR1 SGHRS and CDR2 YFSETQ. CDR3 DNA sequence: TGCGCCAGCAGCCAAGGAACTAGCGGGGGGCAAGAGACTCAGTACTTC. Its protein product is CASSQGTSGGQETQYF. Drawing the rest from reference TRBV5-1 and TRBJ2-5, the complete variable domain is KAGVTQTPRYLIKTRGQQVTLSCSPISGHRSVSWYQQTPGQGLQFLFEYFSETQRNKGNFPGRFSGRQFSNSRSEMNVSTLELGDSALYLCASSQGTSGGQETQYFGPGTRLLVL.

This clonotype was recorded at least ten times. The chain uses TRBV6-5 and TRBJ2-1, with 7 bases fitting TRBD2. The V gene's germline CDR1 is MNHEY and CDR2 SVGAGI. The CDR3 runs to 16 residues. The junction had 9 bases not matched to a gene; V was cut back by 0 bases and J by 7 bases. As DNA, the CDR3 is TGTGCCAGCAGTTACTCCCGACTAGCATCCCTTAATGAGCAGTTCTTC. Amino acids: CASSYSRLASLNEQFF.

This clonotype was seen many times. The CDR3 bases are TGCGCCAGCAGCCAGGACAGCCCGACGTTCACTGAAGCTTTCTTT. Translation gives CASSQDSPTFTEAFF. The genes are TRBV5-1 and TRBJ1-1, with a tentative D call TRBD1 (6 bases). Germline CDR1 SGHRS, CDR2 YFSETQ. The CDR3 covers 15 residues. Trimming left V 4 bases short and J 4 bases short, with 17 bases between.

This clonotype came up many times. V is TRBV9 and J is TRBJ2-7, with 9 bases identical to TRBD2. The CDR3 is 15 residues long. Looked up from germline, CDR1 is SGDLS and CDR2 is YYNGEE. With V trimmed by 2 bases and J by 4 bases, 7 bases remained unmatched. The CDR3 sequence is CASSVSSSGAYEQYF. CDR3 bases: TGTGCCAGCAGCGTGTCGTCTAGCGGGGCTTACGAGCAGTACTTC.